This is a list of T cell receptor beta chains from one sample in a study of blood T cell repertoires in COVID-19. TCRdb keeps only in-frame clones here, not all; method: immunoSEQ multiplex PCR. The sample consists of some 320,000 clones, roughly nine tenths of them appearing once. The sample consisted of PBMCs or T cells enriched from blood (not recorded which). The receptors stem from a young woman who had been exposed to COVID-19. Each CDR3 is given with its conserved first and last residue. The D gene is left open where the match is weak. The listing skips clone size in some rows; elsewhere it reads once, few, many or a size class.

TRBJ2-7	TRBV7-2	.	.	CASSRPSTYEQYF	TGTGCCAGCAGCCGCCCCTCTACCTACGAGCAGTACTTC
TRBJ2-7	TRBV3-1/TRBV3-2	.	.	CASSLKGRAEPYEQYF	TGTGCCAGCAGCCTCAAGGGCCGAGCGGAACCCTACGAGCAGTACTTC
TRBJ1-1	TRBV2	.	.	CASSPGGWSEAFF	TGTGCCAGTTCCCCCGGGGGTTGGTCTGAAGCTTTCTTT
TRBJ2-3	TRBV5-1	TRBD1	.	CASSLNSLGQDTDTQYF	TGCGCCAGCAGCCTCAACAGCCTAGGACAGGACACAGATACGCAGTATTTT
TRBJ2-2	TRBV11-3	.	.	CASSLDGRLTGELFF	TGTGCCAGCAGCTTAGACGGCCGACTCACCGGGGAGCTGTTTTTT
TRBJ2-3	TRBV13	TRBD2	.	CASSPGRLAADTQYF	TGTGCCAGCAGCCCAGGCAGGCTAGCGGCAGATACGCAGTATTTT
TRBJ1-5	TRBV6-6	TRBD1	.	CASTLHDRDGAQHF	TGTGCCAGCACCCTCCACGACAGGGACGGGGCCCAGCATTTT
TRBJ2-2	TRBV11-2	TRBD1	.	CASSRQGRAGELFF	TGTGCCAGCAGCAGACAGGGTCGGGCCGGGGAGCTGTTTTTT
TRBJ2-2	TRBV7-7	TRBD2	many	CASSFGLAGGSNTGELFF	TGTGCCAGCAGCTTCGGACTAGCGGGGGGCTCTAACACCGGGGAGCTGTTTTTT
TRBJ1-4	TRBV29-1	.	.	CSVEDPGQGEKLFF	TGCAGCGTTGAAGATCCAGGGCAAGGAGAAAAACTGTTTTTT
TRBJ1-5	TRBV18	TRBD1	.	CASSREGQPNQPQHF	TGTGCCAGCTCGCGCGAGGGACAGCCAAATCAGCCCCAGCATTTT
TRBJ1-2	TRBV19	TRBD1	.	CASSSGQGARGQAF	TGTGCCAGTAGTAGTGGACAGGGGGCGCGGGGCCAGGCCTTC
TRBJ1-5	TRBV5-1	.	.	CASSLAGSSNQPQHF	TGCGCCAGCAGCTTGGCGGGGAGTAGCAATCAGCCCCAGCATTTT
TRBJ1-1	TRBV20-1	.	.	CSASLQGGTEAFF	TGCAGTGCTAGTTTGCAGGGTGGGACTGAAGCTTTCTTT
TRBJ1-1	TRBV2	.	.	CASTEQGLMNTEAFF	TGTGCCAGCACTGAACAGGGCCTTATGAACACTGAAGCTTTCTTT
TRBJ1-2	TRBV10-3	TRBD1	.	CAISESGRTGYGYTF	TGTGCCATCAGTGAGTCGGGACGGACAGGGTATGGCTACACCTTC
TRBJ2-1	TRBV7-2	TRBD1	.	CASSSPGGAGRSYNEQFF	TGTGCCAGCAGCTCCCCAGGGGGCGCGGGGAGGTCCTACAATGAGCAGTTCTTC
TRBJ2-7	TRBV7-9	.	.	CASSFSYEQYF	TGTGCCAGCAGCTTCAGTTACGAGCAGTACTTC
TRBJ1-5	TRBV6-5	.	.	CASSTGLHSNQPQHF	TGTGCCAGCAGTACAGGACTACATAGCAATCAGCCCCAGCATTTT
TRBJ1-6	TRBV18	.	.	CASSPSTGPNSPLHF	TGTGCCAGCTCACCGTCGACAGGACCTAATTCACCCCTCCACTTT
TRBJ1-4	TRBV5-4	TRBD1	.	CASSSPGQGARANEKLFF	TGTGCCAGCAGCTCACCAGGACAGGGGGCTCGAGCTAATGAAAAACTGTTTTTT
TRBJ1-3	TRBV7-9	TRBD1	.	CASEGQSSGNTIYF	TGTGCCAGCGAGGGACAGAGCTCTGGAAACACCATATATTTT
TRBJ1-2	TRBV5-5	.	.	CASSLYRDNYGYTF	TGTGCCAGCAGCTTGTACAGGGATAACTATGGCTACACCTTC
TRBJ2-5	TRBV6-5	.	.	CASSYSTGTTQETQYF	TGTGCCAGCAGTTACTCAACCGGGACAACCCAAGAGACCCAGTACTTC
TRBJ2-2	TRBV3-1/TRBV3-2	.	.	CASSRTEGWAGELFF	TGTGCCAGCAGCCGCACGGAGGGGTGGGCCGGGGAGCTGTTTTTT
TRBJ1-3	TRBV5-1	TRBD1	.	CASQPGQGFGNTIYF	TGCGCCAGCCAACCGGGACAGGGTTTCGGAAACACCATATATTTT
TRBJ1-2	TRBV5-6	.	.	CASSWESANYGYTF	TGTGCCAGCAGCTGGGAGAGTGCTAACTATGGCTACACCTTC
TRBJ1-4	TRBV9	TRBD1	.	CASSPLGGQGNEKLFF	TGTGCCAGCAGCCCCCTCGGGGGACAGGGTAATGAAAAACTGTTTTTT
TRBJ2-7	TRBV20-1	.	.	CSARENEQYF	TGCAGTGCGAGGGAGAACGAGCAGTACTTC
TRBJ1-2	TRBV7-9	.	.	CASSLGQPYGYTF	TGTGCCAGCAGCTTAGGACAGCCCTATGGCTACACCTTC
TRBJ2-7	TRBV6-2/TRBV6-3	TRBD2	.	CASSTPSGGRREQYF	TGTGCCAGCAGTACCCCTAGCGGGGGGCGACGCGAGCAGTACTTC
TRBJ1-1	TRBV4-3	.	.	CASSQVGDDAEAFF	TGCGCCAGCAGCCAAGTGGGCGACGATGCTGAAGCTTTCTTT
TRBJ2-5	TRBV6-5	TRBD2	.	CASSALAGTETQYF	TGTGCCAGCAGCGCTCTAGCGGGGACGGAGACCCAGTACTTC
TRBJ1-2	TRBV5-6	TRBD1	.	CASSFLDRADYGYTF	TGTGCCAGCAGCTTCTTAGACAGGGCTGACTATGGCTACACCTTC
TRBJ1-6	TRBV25-1	.	.	CASSESGSNSPLHF	TGTGCCAGCAGTGAATCAGGGTCCAATTCACCCCTCCACTTT
TRBJ2-1	TRBV5-1	.	once	CASSPTASNEQFF	TGCGCCAGCAGCCCAACAGCTTCCAATGAGCAGTTCTTC
TRBJ2-7	TRBV9	TRBD2	.	CASSVTGGTYEQYF	TGTGCCAGCAGCGTAACGGGGGGGACCTACGAGCAGTACTTC
TRBJ1-1	TRBV29-1	TRBD1	once	CSADRERYDNTEAFF	TGCAGCGCCGACAGGGAGAGGTATGATAACACTGAAGCTTTCTTT
TRBJ1-1	TRBV7-8	.	once	CASSSPPSEAFF	TGTGCCAGCAGCTCCCCCCCTTCCGAAGCTTTCTTT
TRBJ1-1	TRBV12-5	.	.	CASGLVSRGEAFF	TGTGCTAGTGGTTTGGTCAGCCGGGGGGAAGCTTTCTTT